This is a list of T cell receptor beta chains from one sample in a study of T-cell memory formation after mild COVID-19. TCRdb re-derived calls from the 5' RACE reads in MiXCR, one entry per CDR3 protein. This sample has some 190,000 distinct CDR3 sequences, with around 17% found just once. The sample taken for sequencing was PBMCs or a T cell subset sorted from them (not recorded which). The receptor set was obtained from an adult woman who had mild COVID-19 (a few samples of this study predate the infection). Cell type and time point are not known. CDR3s include the opening cysteine and the closing phenylalanine or tryptophan. D genes are given only for firm matches. Clone size is given for some rows only: seen once, a few or many times, or a class if the clone is expanded.

>.|TRBJ1-1|.|14|TRBV7-2
TGTGCCAGCAGCTTAGCTGGCAGGAACACTGAAGCTTTCTTT
CASSLAGRNTEAFF
>TRBD1|TRBJ2-5|.|16|TRBV15
TGTGCCACCAGTGAACCCGGGACAGCAATACAAGAGACCCAGTACTTC
CATSEPGTAIQETQYF
>.|TRBJ1-1|many|16|TRBV20-1
TGCAGTGCTAGAGACGCGAGCAGGCTTAGGAACACTGAAGCTTTCTTT
CSARDASRLRNTEAFF
>TRBD1|TRBJ2-7|few|13|TRBV30
TGTGCCTGGGACCGGGACAGAACCTACGAGCAGTACTTC
CAWDRDRTYEQYF
>TRBD2|TRBJ2-7|.|16|TRBV20-1
TGCAGTGCTAGAGATAGGACTAGCGGGAAGGACTACGAGCAGTACTTC
CSARDRTSGKDYEQYF
>TRBD1|TRBJ1-3|few|15|TRBV12-3/TRBV12-4
TGTGCCAGCAGTTCGACAGGGCTGTCTGGAAACACCATATATTTT
CASSSTGLSGNTIYF
>TRBD1|TRBJ2-2|.|13|TRBV2
TGTGCCACCGGACAGGGTGGAACCGGGGAGCTGTTTTTT
CATGQGGTGELFF
>.|TRBJ2-7|.|15|TRBV20-1
TGCAGTGCTTATCCGCTTGGAGAGAGTTTTTACGAGCAGTACTTC
CSAYPLGESFYEQYF
>.|TRBJ1-5|few|14|TRBV12-3/TRBV12-4
TGTGCCAGCAGTTTGACCTTGGGCAATCAGCCCCAGCATTTT
CASSLTLGNQPQHF
>TRBD1|TRBJ1-1|many|14|TRBV5-1
TGCGCCAGCACCCTGTCAGGGGGCTCAGGTGAAGCTTTCTTT
CASTLSGGSGEAFF
>.|TRBJ1-1|few|13|TRBV2
TGTGCCAGCAGCTCCGAGCGGAACACTGAAGCTTTCTTT
CASSSERNTEAFF
>.|TRBJ1-4|.|15|TRBV9
TGTGCCAGCAGCTTGGGGACAACAACTAATGAAAAACTGTTTTTT
CASSLGTTTNEKLFF
>TRBD2|TRBJ2-2|.|17|TRBV11-2
TGTGCCAGCAGCTTAGGGACCCTAGCGGGAGTCTCCGGGGAGCTGTTTTTT
CASSLGTLAGVSGELFF
>.|TRBJ2-5|many|13|TRBV12-3/TRBV12-4
TGTGCCAGCACAGCCCGGGTCGGGGAGACCCAGTACTTC
CASTARVGETQYF
>.|TRBJ2-2|few|15|TRBV5-1
TGCGCCAGCAGCGGGTACGACGGTAACACCGGGGAGCTGTTTTTT
CASSGYDGNTGELFF
>.|TRBJ1-1|.|13|TRBV29-1
TGCAGCGTTGAATGGGGGTTGAACACTGAAGATTTCTTT
CSVEWGLNTEDFF
>TRBD1|TRBJ2-3|.|16|TRBV6-5
TGTGCCAGCAGTTCCGGGACAGCAACTAGCACAGATACGCAGTATTTT
CASSSGTATSTDTQYF
>.|TRBJ2-3|few|15|TRBV7-3
TGTGCCAGCAGCTTAAACTACCAAAGCACAGATACGCAGTATTTT
CASSLNYQSTDTQYF
>.|TRBJ2-4|.|11|TRBV19
TGTGCCAGTCGTTTATATAACATTCAGTACTTC
CASRLYNIQYF
>TRBD1|TRBJ1-1|many|16|TRBV5-1
TGCGCCAGCAGCTTCCAGGGGGCTTTGCTGAACACTGAAGCTTTCTTT
CASSFQGALLNTEAFF
>TRBD1|TRBJ1-1|few|18|TRBV10-3
TGTGCCATCAGTGACCTACGGGGGGACAGGGAGGTGAACACTGAAGCTTTCTTT
CAISDLRGDREVNTEAFF
>TRBD1|TRBJ2-5|.|17|TRBV5-1
TGCGCCAGCAGCTTGGCCCCCGGGACAGGGGGCATCGAGACCCAGTACTTC
CASSLAPGTGGIETQYF
>TRBD1|TRBJ1-5|few|17|TRBV6-1
TGTGCCAGCCACCAGGGTCGACCCGGACAGGTCAATCAGCCCCAGCATTTT
CASHQGRPGQVNQPQHF
>.|TRBJ2-1|.|12|TRBV12-3/TRBV12-4
TGTGCCAGCAGCCAGGTATACAATGAGCAGTTCTTC
CASSQVYNEQFF
>.|TRBJ2-5|many|14|TRBV6-5
TGTGCCAGCAGTGTGCGAGCGCACCAAGAGACCCAGTACTTC
CASSVRAHQETQYF
>TRBD1|TRBJ2-3|few|14|TRBV24-1
TGTGCCACTGGGACAGGAGAAGGGACAGATACGCAGTATTTT
CATGTGEGTDTQYF
>.|TRBJ2-2|.|17|TRBV6-5
TGTGCCAGCAAGGATCGTGGACGGGCCCCGGACACCGGGGAGCTGTTTTTT
CASKDRGRAPDTGELFF
>.|TRBJ2-1|many|13|TRBV20-1
TGCAGTGCTAGAGACCCGGTCCCCAATGAGCAGTTCTTC
CSARDPVPNEQFF
>.|TRBJ2-1|.|16|TRBV14
TGTGCCAGCAGCCAACGACAGGGACTTCGGAACAATGAGCAGTTCTTC
CASSQRQGLRNNEQFF
>TRBD2|TRBJ2-7|few|15|TRBV2
TGTGCCAGCAGGGGACCCGGCGGGGGGGCCAACGAGCAGTACTTC
CASRGPGGGANEQYF
>TRBD1|TRBJ2-7|.|14|TRBV20-1
TGCAGTGCTGCTATCGGACAGGGCGCCTACGAGCAGTACTTC
CSAAIGQGAYEQYF
>.|TRBJ2-3|few|13|TRBV7-7
TGTGCTAGCAGCACTGACAGCACAGATACGCAGTATTTT
CASSTDSTDTQYF
>.|TRBJ2-2|few|16|TRBV5-1
TGCGCCAGCAGCTCAGTCCCTCAGGGACAAACCGGGGAGCTGTTTTTT
CASSSVPQGQTGELFF
>TRBD1|TRBJ2-7|.|13|TRBV6-5
TGTGCCAGCAGTTACTCCGCCGGGACAGGGAACCTCTTC
CASSYSAGTGNLF
>.|TRBJ1-5|.|16|TRBV6-5
TGTGCCAGCAGTTACTCGAGGGATATAAGCAATCAGCCCCAGCATTTT
CASSYSRDISNQPQHF
>.|TRBJ2-3|few|13|TRBV4-3
TGCGCCAGCAGCCAGGATGTGTTAGATACGCAGTATTTT
CASSQDVLDTQYF
>.|TRBJ1-1|.|14|TRBV20-1
TGCAGTGCCCGCTGGGGTTTAATGAACACTGAAGCTTTCTTT
CSARWGLMNTEAFF
>TRBD2|TRBJ2-1|few|14|TRBV20-1
TGCAGTGCTAGAAGCACTAGCGGGAGCTATGAGCAGTTCTTC
CSARSTSGSYEQFF
>.|TRBJ2-7|.|15|TRBV9
TGTGCCACAAGGATCCTGGGAACTCCTGCCTACGAGCAGTACTTC
CATRILGTPAYEQYF
>.|TRBJ1-2|many|15|TRBV5-5
TGTGCCAGCAGCTTGATGGGACTGGAGAGGGATGGCTACACCTTC
CASSLMGLERDGYTF
>.|TRBJ2-7|many|13|TRBV20-1
TGCAGTGCTAGTGGCCTAGCCTGGAACGAGCAGTACTTC
CSASGLAWNEQYF
>TRBD2|TRBJ2-1|few|15|TRBV11-2
TGTGCCAGCAGCTTAACTCGCGGGGGCTACAATGAGCAGTTCTTC
CASSLTRGGYNEQFF
>.|TRBJ2-4|few|14|TRBV15
TGTGCCACCAGCAGAGGCGGGGTAATGGACATTCAGTACTTC
CATSRGGVMDIQYF